This T cell receptor (beta chain) is drawn from a study of T cells after yellow fever vaccination. The wider study: The SMART-Seq v4 Ultra Low Input method served to prepare the low-cell-number fractions.

5'RACE template switching added a universal primer site and UMIs to TCR cDNA. TCRdb ran MiXCR on the 5' RACE reads and lists one entry per CDR3 protein. Found here are approximately 450,000 distinct CDR3 sequences, roughly a sixth of them singletons; the top ten hold roughly a sixth. V was trimmed by 0 bases and J by 8 bases, leaving 14 bases between them. The CDR3 runs to 15 residues. CDR1 and CDR2 (germline): SGHRS, YFSETQ. Study results and caveats: Abundant clonotypes (contaminants from the bulk population) could be present in FACS-sorted repertoires. Though it reached lower strength, the secondary response hit its peak faster, day 5 versus 15.

This clonotype was detected only a few times. Its antigen is still unknown. The receptor was isolated from a man between 18 and 35 years old who received the YFV17D yellow fever vaccine. Specimen: PBMCs, collected before the yellow fever booster vaccination. The gene calls are TRBV5-1 and TRBJ1-4; weak D call: TRBD1 (6 bases). CDR3 DNA: TGCGCCAGCAGCTTGGAACAGGGATTGAGCGAAAAACTGTTTTTT. Translated: CASSLEQGLSEKLFF. Combining the CDR3 with reference TRBV5-1 and TRBJ1-4 gives the whole variable domain KAGVTQTPRYLIKTRGQQVTLSCSPISGHRSVSWYQQTPGQGLQFLFEYFSETQRNKGNFPGRFSGRQFSNSRSEMNVSTLELGDSALYLCASSLEQGLSEKLFFGSGTQLSVL.